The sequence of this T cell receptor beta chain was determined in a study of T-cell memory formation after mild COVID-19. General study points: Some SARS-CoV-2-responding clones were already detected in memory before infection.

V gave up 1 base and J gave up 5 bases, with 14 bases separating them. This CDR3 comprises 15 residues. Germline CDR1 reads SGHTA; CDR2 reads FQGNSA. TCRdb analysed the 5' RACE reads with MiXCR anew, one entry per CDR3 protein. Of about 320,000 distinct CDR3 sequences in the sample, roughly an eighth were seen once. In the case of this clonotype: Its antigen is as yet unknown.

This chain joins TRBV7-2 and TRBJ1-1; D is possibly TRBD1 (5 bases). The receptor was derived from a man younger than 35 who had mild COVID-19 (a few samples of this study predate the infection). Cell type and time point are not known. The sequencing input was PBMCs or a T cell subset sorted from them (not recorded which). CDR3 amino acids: CASSLEGGAYTEAFF. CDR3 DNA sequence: TGTGCCAGCAGCTTAGAAGGAGGGGCATATACTGAAGCTTTCTTT.